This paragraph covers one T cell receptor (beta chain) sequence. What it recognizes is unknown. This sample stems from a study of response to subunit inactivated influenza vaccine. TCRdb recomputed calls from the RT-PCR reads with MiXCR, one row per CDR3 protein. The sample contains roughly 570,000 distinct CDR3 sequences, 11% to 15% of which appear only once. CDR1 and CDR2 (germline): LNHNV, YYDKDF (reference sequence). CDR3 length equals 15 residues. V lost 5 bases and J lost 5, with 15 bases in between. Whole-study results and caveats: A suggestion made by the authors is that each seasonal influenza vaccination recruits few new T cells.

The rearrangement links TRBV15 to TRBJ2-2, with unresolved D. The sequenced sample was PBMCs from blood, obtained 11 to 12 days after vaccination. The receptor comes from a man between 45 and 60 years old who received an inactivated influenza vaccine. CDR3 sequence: CATSQPNHHTGELFF. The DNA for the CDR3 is TGTGCCACCAGCCAACCTAACCACCATACCGGGGAGCTGTTTTTT.